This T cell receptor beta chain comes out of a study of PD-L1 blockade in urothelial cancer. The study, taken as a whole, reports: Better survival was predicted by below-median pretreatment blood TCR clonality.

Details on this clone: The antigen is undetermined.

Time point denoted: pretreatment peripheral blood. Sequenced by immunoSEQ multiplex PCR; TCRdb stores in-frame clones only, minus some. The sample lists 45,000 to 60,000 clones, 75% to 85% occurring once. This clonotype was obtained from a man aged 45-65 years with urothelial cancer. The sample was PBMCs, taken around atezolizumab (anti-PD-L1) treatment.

CDR3 nucleotides: TGCGCCAGCAGCCCGTCTGGGACTAGTGGCAATGAGCAGTTCTTC. Encoded protein: CASSPSGTSGNEQFF. This chain connects TRBV5-1 to TRBJ2-1; 8 nucleotides line up with TRBD2. Looked up from germline, CDR1 is SGHRS and CDR2 is YFSETQ. V gave up 4 bases and J gave up 6 bases; unmatched junction bases: 9. This CDR3 region has 15 residues.